This T cell receptor beta chain derives from a study of blood T cell repertoires in COVID-19. Study-wide context: Collection of acute and convalescent COVID-19 samples took place in the United States, Italy and Spain.

In the study's own analysis: How many nucleated cells were present was estimated from reference gene primer amplification. Measured with immunoSEQ multiplex PCR; TCRdb has only the in-frame clones, and not every one. V and J calls and clone size follow that table, whereas D and trimming were derived from the DNA. The top ten hold more than 5.5% of the sample, which has around 150,000 clones, under 90% seen once. Recruitment covered about two dozen US areas and drew participants whose ages spanned roughly 18 to 100 years. Two negative PCRs, clearance, or symptom resolution had been documented for recovered Cohort 3 donors. The CDR3 has 16 amino acids. The germline gives CDR1 KGHSH, CDR2 LQKENI. Between the trimmed V and J ends, which lost 3 bases and 0 bases, there was a span of 12 bases.

Specimen: PBMCs or T cells enriched from blood (not recorded which). This clonotype originated in a man in his fifties or sixties who had recovered from COVID-19. The chain links TRBV18 to TRBJ1-3, with D perhaps matching TRBD1 (5 bases). CDR3 DNA sequence: TGTGCCAGCTCACCCCGGGGGGAGATCTCTGGAAACACCATATATTTT. Amino acids: CASSPRGEISGNTIYF. Looking up the rest from reference TRBV18 and TRBJ1-3 gives the full variable domain: NAGVMQNPRHLVRRRGQEARLRCSPMKGHSHVYWYRQLPEEGLKFMVYLQKENIIDESGMPKERFSAEFPKEGPSILRIQQVVRGDSAAYFCASSPRGEISGNTIYFGEGSWLTVV.